One sample yielded the 8 T cell receptor beta chains listed below, sequenced in a study of T cells after yellow fever vaccination. TCRdb re-called the 5' RACE reads through MiXCR, storing one row per CDR3 protein. This table has a few hundred thousand distinct CDR3 sequences, approximately 3.5% appearing once. Sequenced material: PBMCs, taken 15 days after the yellow fever booster vaccination. These receptors originate from a man aged 18 to 30 who received the YFV17D yellow fever vaccine.

This clonotype was counted at least ten times. The chain combines TRBV5-6 with TRBJ2-3; 7 positions match TRBD2. V shed 3 bases and J 0 bases; nucleotides not matched to a gene: 1. The CDR3 sequence is 14 residues long. The germline gives CDR1 SGHDT, CDR2 YYEEEE. The CDR3 DNA reads TGTGCCAGCAGCTGGGGGGGAAGCACAGATACGCAGTATTTT. Its protein product is CASSWGGSTDTQYF.

This clonotype was counted at least ten times. The rearrangement joins TRBV20-1 to TRBJ1-5; D gene ambiguous. The germline V and J ends were trimmed by 1 base and 0 bases, with 10 bases remaining between them. The germline CDR1 and CDR2 sequences are DFQATT and SNEGSKA (reference sequence). The CDR3 loop spans 15 amino acids. CDR3 protein: CSARAPLDSNQPQHF. DNA for the CDR3: TGCAGTGCTAGAGCCCCCCTGGATAGCAATCAGCCCCAGCATTTT.

This clonotype was detected many times. The V gene is TRBV10-3, the J gene TRBJ2-5, with TRBD2 matching over 11 bases. The CDR3 covers 16 residues. V dropped 5 bases and J dropped 1; count of bases not matched to a gene: 6. Germline-derived CDR1 and CDR2 are ENHRY and SYGVKD. The CDR3 region has the DNA TGTGCCATCAGTTCCCAACTAGCGGGGGCCCAAGAGACCCAGTACTTC. This translates into CAISSQLAGAQETQYF.

This clonotype has a count of ten or more. The chain couples TRBV19 to TRBJ2-3; D possibly matches TRBD1 or TRBD2 (5 bases each). The CDR3 runs 15 residues. Germline V gives CDR1 LNHDA, CDR2 SQIVND (reference sequence). Written as DNA, the CDR3 is TGTATCGGGGTTTGGGGCCCGAAGATCACAGATACGCAGTATTTT. It specifies CIGVWGPKITDTQYF. Full variable domain (rest looked up from reference TRBV19 and TRBJ2-3): DGGITQSPKYLFRKEGQNVTLSCEQNLNHDAMYWYRQDPGQGLRLIYYSQIVNDFQKGDIAEGYSVSREKKESFPLTVTSAQKNPTAFYLCIGVWGPKITDTQYFGPGTRLTVL.

This clonotype was counted at least ten times. The chain recombines TRBV9 with TRBJ2-1; D unclear. The V gene lost 4 bases and the J gene lost 7 bases, with 0 bases spanning the gap. CDR3 size: 9 residues. CDR1 SGDLS and CDR2 YYNGEE come from the germline V gene. CDR3 coding DNA: TGTGCCAGCAGCAATGAGCAGTTCTTC. Residues: CASSNEQFF.

The chain uses TRBV12-3 or TRBV12-4 and TRBJ2-2, with D possibly being TRBD1 (5 bases). CDR3 length equals 14 residues. Trimming removed 8 bases from V and 2 bases from J, with 12 bases in between. The CDR3: CASGRGINTGELFF. The CDR3, as DNA: TGTGCCAGCGGTAGGGGTATTAACACCGGGGAGCTGTTTTTT.

This clonotype has a count of ten or more. The chain couples TRBV6-5 to TRBJ2-3; the D gene is possibly TRBD1 (6 bases). The CDR3 has 13 residues. The germline CDR1 and CDR2 sequences are MNHEY and SVGAGI. V was clipped by 5 bases and J by 5 bases, with 11 bases between them. CDR3 in DNA: TGTGCCAGCAGTGGCCAGGGGAAAGATACGCAGTATTTT. This sequence encodes CASSGQGKDTQYF.

This clonotype was observed at least ten times. The V gene is TRBV6-5, the J gene TRBJ1-4; D not resolved. Looked up from germline, CDR1 is MNHEY and CDR2 is SVGAGI. This CDR3 region has 16 residues. V was clipped by 3 bases and J by 0 bases, with 11 bases between them. The CDR3: CASSYTVPSTNEKLFF. The CDR3 nucleotides read TGTGCCAGCAGTTATACAGTCCCGTCAACTAATGAAAAACTGTTTTTT.